Sequencing of this TCR beta chain was carried out in a study of shared clonotypes between healthy human individuals. Findings of the study overall: It was expected that sequencing depth would affect clonotype sharing among donors.

Concerning this clone: The target antigen is unknown.

Template for every sorted-subset replicate PCR totaled about 0.2 ug DNA, roughly 30,000 T cell genomes. Method: immunoSEQ multiplex PCR; TCRdb's copy keeps in-frame clones and lacks some. The table shows roughly 1 million clones, with 60% to 80% occurring only once. All donors were healthy HIV-negative adults lacking recent acute infections or vaccinations. The CDR3 is made up of 11 amino acids. CDR1 and CDR2 from the germline V gene are GTSNPN and SVGIG (reference sequence). Trimming shortened V by 4 bases and J by 5 bases, and 9 bases separated the two germline ends. This receptor was obtained from a man between 18 and 29 years old in good health. The chain combines TRBV30 with TRBJ2-7; a weak D match, TRBD1 (5 bases). Sequencing was performed on memory CD4+ T cells sorted from blood. Regarding subset: CD45RA-negative fraction. CDR3 in amino acids: CAWTGRDEQYF. The CDR3 coding sequence is TGTGCCTGGACTGGCAGGGACGAGCAGTACTTC.